Following are 20 T cell receptor beta chains from one sample sequenced in a study of cytomegalovirus exposure and HLA in healthy donors. The PCR ran on 60 Vbeta and 13 Jbeta primers. The assay was immunoSEQ multiplex PCR, and TCRdb's table has in-frame clones only and misses some. The table shows about 190,000 clones, with 70% to 80% occurring only once. The sample comprised PBMCs. The source is a woman in her 50s in good health and CMV-seronegative.

The gene calls are TRBV7-2 and TRBJ1-2; D possibly corresponds to TRBD1 (5 bases). Trimming removed 5 bases from V and 4 bases from J, with 17 bases in between. The CDR3 sequence is 15 residues long. Germline loops: CDR1 SGHTA, CDR2 FQGNSA. The CDR3 reads CASSDRMGSPYGYTF. The CDR3 DNA reads TGTGCCAGCAGCGACAGAATGGGCTCCCCCTATGGCTACACCTTC.

The V and J genes are TRBV28 and TRBJ1-1; D call uncertain. The CDR3 covers 15 residues. CDR1 MDHEN and CDR2 SYDVKM come from the germline V gene. Between the trimmed V and J ends, which lost 6 bases and 0 bases, there was a span of 14 bases. CDR3 nucleotide sequence: TGTGCCAGCAGGATAGGCCAGGTCCTGAACACTGAAGCTTTCTTT. It yields the protein CASRIGQVLNTEAFF. Filled out from reference TRBV28 and TRBJ1-1, the complete variable domain reads DVKVTQSSRYLVKRTGEKVFLECVQDMDHENMFWYRQDPGLGLRLIYFSYDVKMKEKGDIPEGYSVSREKKERFSLILESASTNQTSMYLCASRIGQVLNTEAFFGQGTRLTVV.

This chain links TRBV11-2 with TRBJ1-1; 10 nucleotides line up with TRBD1. Germline CDR1 reads SGHAT; CDR2 reads FQNNGV. This CDR3 has 15 residues. The V segment lost 5 bases and the J segment 4 bases; nucleotides outside the gene matches: 7. CDR3 nucleotides: TGTGCCAGCAGCCGGGGGACAGGGGCGGGCACTGAAGCTTTCTTT. It codes for CASSRGTGAGTEAFF.

The chain combines TRBV28 with TRBJ1-5; D is unclear. Trimming stripped 4 bases from V and 6 bases from J, with 4 bases between. This CDR3 region has 11 residues. CDR1 is MDHEN and CDR2 is SYDVKM in the germline V gene. The CDR3 DNA is TGTGCCAGCAGTTGGAGTCAGCCCCAGCATTTT. Its translation is CASSWSQPQHF.

The chain couples TRBV27 to TRBJ2-7; 7 bases match TRBD1. This CDR3 spans 14 amino acids. From germline, CDR1 is MNHEY and CDR2 SMNVEV (reference sequence). The trim removed 0 bases at V and 5 bases at J, leaving 4 bases unmatched. DNA of the CDR3: TGTGCCAGCAGTTTATCAAGGGGGCGTAACGAGCAGTACTTC. Its translation is CASSLSRGRNEQYF.

This clone occurred a few times. This chain uses TRBV2 with TRBJ2-7; D perhaps matches TRBD1 (6 bases). The CDR3 spans 14 residues. Germline-derived CDR1 and CDR2 are SNHLY and FYNNEI. V lost 4 bases to trimming and J lost 0 bases, with 10 bases between them. The CDR3 region is CASSGQVPSYEQYF. CDR3 DNA sequence: TGTGCCAGCAGTGGACAGGTGCCCTCCTACGAGCAGTACTTC. The complete variable domain, with remaining parts taken from reference TRBV2 and TRBJ2-7, reads EPEVTQTPSHQVTQMGQEVILRCVPISNHLYFYWYRQILGQKVEFLVSFYNNEISEKSEIFDDQFSVERPDGSNFTLKIRSTKLEDSAMYFCASSGQVPSYEQYFGPGTRLTVT.

In its sample, this clone was seen a few times. The chain employs TRBV27 and TRBJ2-7, with TRBD1 as a possible D gene (6 bases). Trimming took off 5 bases at V and 4 bases at J, with 21 bases between the two ends. This CDR3 is built from 16 residues. The germline gives CDR1 MNHEY, CDR2 SMNVEV (reference sequence). This CDR3 reads CASSTFTGRDTYEQYF. In DNA, the CDR3 is TGTGCCAGCAGTACCTTTACAGGGAGAGATACTTACGAGCAGTACTTC.

The J gene is TRBJ2-7, the V gene TRBV27; D unresolved. Trimming removed 2 bases from V and 0 bases from J, with 8 bases in between. Germline V gene sequence: CDR1 MNHEY, CDR2 SMNVEV (reference sequence). The CDR3 covers 14 residues. DNA for the CDR3: TGTGCCAGCAGTTTACAGGTAGACTCCTACGAGCAGTACTTC. Translation: CASSLQVDSYEQYF.

With regard to this clone: Within the sample, other DNA sequences also encode this same CDR3. The chain couples TRBV9 to TRBJ1-1; a weak D match, TRBD1 (6 bases). The CDR3 is 13 amino acids. V lost 3 bases to trimming and J lost 3 bases, with 9 bases between them. Germline V gene lookup returns CDR1 SGDLS and CDR2 YYNGEE. CDR3 nucleotides: TGTGCCAGCAGCGAACAGGGCCACACTGAAGCTTTCTTT. Translating it yields CASSEQGHTEAFF.

The table lists this clone with a count of one. This chain uses TRBV19 with TRBJ2-7; D gene unclear. The CDR3 runs to 18 residues. V lost 2 bases, J lost 2 bases, and 22 bases lay in between. CDR1 and CDR2 (germline): LNHDA, SQIVND (reference sequence). Here the CDR3 reads CASSISVVRTRHTYEQYF. CDR3 nucleotides: TGTGCCAGTAGTATATCGGTCGTACGAACACGACACACCTACGAGCAGTACTTC.

The rearrangement links TRBV18 to TRBJ1-5; 7 nucleotides agree with TRBD1. The V gene end was trimmed by 3 bases and the J gene end by 0 bases; junction bases not matched to a gene: 5. This CDR3 is built from 16 residues. Looked up from germline, CDR1 is KGHSH and CDR2 is LQKENI. CDR3 residues: CASSPIGTDSNQPQHF. The DNA for the CDR3 is TGTGCCAGCTCACCGATTGGGACAGATAGCAATCAGCCCCAGCATTTT.

The chain carries TRBV6-5 and TRBJ1-1, with 7 bases identical to TRBD1. V shed 2 bases and J 2 bases; nucleotides not matched to a gene: 8. Germline V gene lookup returns CDR1 MNHEY and CDR2 SVGAGI. The CDR3 sequence is 16 residues long. CDR3: CASSYSMGQSNTEAFF. In DNA, the CDR3 is TGTGCCAGCAGTTACAGTATGGGACAGTCCAACACTGAAGCTTTCTTT.

This chain joins TRBV28 and TRBJ2-7; 12 bases line up with TRBD1. The CDR3 spans 15 residues. V shed 6 bases and J 7 bases; nucleotides not matched to a gene: 10. Germline V gene data show CDR1 as MDHEN and CDR2 as SYDVKM. The CDR3 sequence: CASSPPGQGAGEQYF. The CDR3 region has the DNA TGTGCCAGCAGCCCCCCGGGACAGGGGGCCGGGGAGCAGTACTTC.

V is TRBV6-4 and J is TRBJ1-2, with D hard to call. Trimming cost V 2 bases and J 7 bases, with 11 bases left between them. CDR1 is MRHNA and CDR2 is SNTAGT in the germline V gene. The CDR3 has 13 amino acids. CDR3 DNA: TGTGCCAGCAGTGACGGCGCGCGAGGTGGCTACACCTTC. It codes for CASSDGARGGYTF.

This rearrangement joins TRBV10-3 to TRBJ1-4, with D unresolved. Trimming took off 3 bases at V and 4 bases at J, with 12 bases between the two ends. This CDR3 is 15 amino acids long. Per the germline V gene, CDR1 is ENHRY and CDR2 is SYGVKD. The CDR3 protein is CAISDLGLGNEKLFF. The CDR3 nucleotides read TGTGCCATCAGTGACCTCGGACTGGGTAATGAAAAACTGTTTTTT.

This chain links TRBV7-2 with TRBJ1-4; 11 bases match TRBD1. Germline CDR1 SGHTA, CDR2 FQGNSA. Germline trimming cut 5 bases from V and 8 bases from J; bases unmatched to any gene: 4. The CDR3 sequence is 14 residues long. The CDR3 is CASSMGQGEEKLFF. CDR3 in DNA: TGTGCCAGCAGCATGGGACAGGGGGAGGAAAAACTGTTTTTT.

The chain links TRBV19 to TRBJ2-1, with 9 bases matching TRBD2. The germline V gene encodes CDR1 LNHDA and CDR2 SQIVND (reference sequence). There are 14 residues in the CDR3. The trim removed 3 bases at V and 5 bases at J, leaving 2 bases unmatched. In nucleotides, the CDR3 is TGTGCCAGTAGTATCCTAGCGGGGAACAATGAGCAGTTCTTC. It is translated as CASSILAGNNEQFF.

The chain combines TRBV18 with TRBJ2-5; TRBD2 matches at 7 bases. The CDR3 loop spans 12 amino acids. Losses at the gene ends were 9 bases for V and 3 bases for J; bases not matched to a gene: 4. Germline V lookup: CDR1 KGHSH, CDR2 LQKENI. CDR3 DNA sequence: TGTGCCAGTAAGAGCGGGGAAGAGACCCAGTACTTC. Protein: CASKSGEETQYF.

This chain uses TRBV28 with TRBJ2-4, with 7 bases aligning to TRBD2. The J segment lost 6 bases and the V segment lost 2 bases, leaving 7 bases of the junction unmatched. The CDR3 consists of 15 residues. The germline V gene encodes CDR1 MDHEN and CDR2 SYDVKM. The CDR3 bases are TGTGCCAGCAGTTTACGCCTGGGACTATCAAACATTCAGTACTTC. It translates to CASSLRLGLSNIQYF.

The genes are TRBV5-8 and TRBJ2-1; no clear D. V was cut by 1 base and J by 2 bases, with 10 bases left in between. This CDR3 has 15 residues. Germline V gene sequence: CDR1 SGHTS, CDR2 YDEGEE. CDR3 sequence: CASSLTNDPYNEQFF. As DNA, the CDR3 is TGTGCCAGCAGCTTGACTAACGATCCCTACAATGAGCAGTTCTTC. The entire variable domain, with the rest obtained from reference TRBV5-8 and TRBJ2-1, is as follows: EAGVTQSPTHLIKTRGQQATLRCSPISGHTSVYWYQQALGLGLQFLLWYDEGEERNRGNFPPRFSGRQFPNYSSELNVNALELEDSALYLCASSLTNDPYNEQFFGPGTRLTVL.